One sample yielded the 14 T cell receptor beta chains listed below, sequenced in a study of blood T cells in healthy people across ages. Using a J-beta primer mix together with a sample-barcoded 5' primer, a second PCR was run for roughly 6 to 11 cycles. TCRdb passed the 5' RACE reads through MiXCR, listing each CDR3 protein once. In the table there are around 870,000 distinct CDR3 sequences, around 26% of which are singletons. Input material: blood. These receptor sequences come from a woman aged 80 or older in good health.

Of note for this clonotype: A much bigger clone sits one base away, suggesting this may be a read error. V and J are TRBV20-1 and TRBJ2-7; D is perhaps TRBD2 (5 bases). The assigned J gene may be wrong: the sequence end matches TRBJ2-5 better. There are 13 residues in the CDR3. Germline V CDR1 and CDR2: DFQATT, SNEGSKA (reference sequence). The DNA for the CDR3 is TGCAGTGCTCCCGAGGGTACGGGAGAGACCCAGTACTTC. It encodes CSAPEGTGETQYF.

Points on this clonotype: This may stem from a read error, because a much larger clone lies one nucleotide away. The V call is TRBV6-5, the J call TRBJ2-1; D is perhaps TRBD2 (5 bases). Per germline, CDR1 MNHEY and CDR2 SVGAGI. Trimming stripped 2 bases from V and 13 bases from J, with 18 bases between. CDR3 length: 14 amino acids. CDR3 amino acids: CASSYTGHGETQFF. In DNA, the CDR3 is TGTGCCAGCAGTTACACTGGTCACGGGGAGACCCAGTTCTTC.

The CDR3 region has the DNA TGTGCCAGCAGCAAAGGGCCACGGGACACTGAAGCTTTCTTT. As protein: CASSKGPRDTEAFF. The chain combines TRBV21-1 with TRBJ1-1. TRBV21-1 is deemed a pseudogene. The CDR3 covers 14 residues.

With respect to this clonotype: A much bigger clone sits one base away, suggesting this may be a read error. V usage is TRBV6-1 and J usage is TRBJ2-3; D is possibly TRBD2 (6 bases). This CDR3 comprises 13 residues. Trimming removed 6 bases at V and 4 bases at J, with 11 bases between. Germline V gene data show CDR1 as MNHNS and CDR2 as SASEGT. The chain's CDR3 is CASREGTADTQYF. In nucleotides, the CDR3 is TGTGCCAGCAGGGAGGGTACGGCAGATACGCAGTATTTT.

At least ten counts were recorded for this clonotype. The rearrangement links TRBV4-1 to TRBJ2-7; possible D gene TRBD2, 5 bases. The CDR3 covers 18 residues. V was trimmed by 1 base and J by 3 bases, leaving 22 bases between them. Germline V CDR1 and CDR2: MGHRA, YSYEKL. The CDR3 region is CASSQVYSTNSPYYEQYF. In DNA, the CDR3 is TGCGCCAGCAGCCAAGTCTACTCGACTAACTCCCCCTACTACGAGCAGTACTTC.

This clonotype was counted at least ten times. This sequence joins TRBV7-9 and TRBJ2-5, with 9 bases fitting TRBD1. The V gene end was trimmed by 5 bases and the J gene end by 5 bases; junction bases not matched to a gene: 9. The CDR3 is 15 amino acids. Germline V gene lookup returns CDR1 SEHNR and CDR2 FQNEAQ (reference sequence). Here the CDR3 DNA reads TGTGCCAGCAGCCTACAGGGGGCGCGGAGGGAGACCCAGTACTTC. As protein: CASSLQGARRETQYF.

This clonotype was observed many times. This chain joins TRBV20-1 and TRBJ2-3, with 8 bases fitting TRBD1. The V gene end was trimmed by 6 bases and the J gene end by 0 bases; junction bases not matched to a gene: 8. CDR1 is DFQATT and CDR2 is SNEGSKA in the germline V gene (reference sequence). This CDR3 contains 15 residues. CDR3 amino acids: CSARTGRGSTDTQYF. In nucleotides, the CDR3 is TGCAGTGCGAGGACAGGGCGAGGTAGCACAGATACGCAGTATTTT.

This sequence joins TRBV5-4 and TRBJ2-6; 8 nucleotides agree with TRBD1. V lost 3 bases and J lost 4; bases outside the gene matches: 9. The V gene's germline CDR1 is SGHNT and CDR2 YYREEE (reference sequence). The length of the CDR3 is 17 residues. The CDR3: CASSSNRGISGANVLTF. CDR3 coding DNA: TGTGCCAGCAGCTCGAACAGGGGGATCTCGGGGGCCAACGTCCTGACTTTC. The full variable domain, in which reference TRBV5-4 and TRBJ2-6 provide the parts outside the CDR3, is ETGVTQSPTHLIKTRGQQVTLRCSSQSGHNTVSWYQQALGQGPQFIFQYYREEENGRGNFPPRFSGLQFPNYSSELNVNALELDDSALYLCASSSNRGISGANVLTFGAGSRLTVL.

Many counts were recorded for this clonotype. The chain carries TRBV14 and TRBJ2-1; perhaps TRBD2 as D (7 bases). Germline V gene sequence: CDR1 SGHDN, CDR2 FVKESK. CDR3 size: 17 residues. Between the trimmed V and J ends, which lost 2 bases and 0 bases, there was a span of 14 bases. Here the CDR3 reads CASSQMGGASSYNEQFF. CDR3 nucleotide sequence: TGTGCCAGCAGCCAAATGGGGGGGGCCAGCTCCTACAATGAGCAGTTCTTC.

This chain uses TRBV7-9 with TRBJ2-5, with D perhaps given as TRBD1 or TRBD2 (5 bases each). Trimming took 4 bases from V and 2 from J, leaving 14 bases between them. Germline V CDR1 and CDR2: SEHNR, FQNEAQ (reference sequence). The length of the CDR3 is 15 residues. The CDR3 reads CASSSRRDGQETQYF. CDR3 bases: TGTGCCAGCAGCTCTCGACGGGACGGTCAAGAGACCCAGTACTTC.

A word on this clonotype: This may arise from a read error, as a much more abundant clone is one base away. The chain uses TRBV10-1 and TRBJ2-5; a possible D gene is TRBD1 (6 bases). Germline values: CDR1 WNHNN, CDR2 SYGVQD (reference sequence). This CDR3 is built from 13 residues. Between the trimmed V and J ends, which lost 6 bases and 11 bases, there was a span of 19 bases. CDR3 sequence reads: CASSPRSRGEQYF. The CDR3 DNA reads TGCGCCAGCAGCCCGAGAAGCAGGGGTGAGCAGTACTTC.

As for this clonotype: Germline and junction disagree at one end, which may indicate a read error. V gene TRBV7-9 combines with J gene TRBJ1-6; tentatively, D is TRBD1 (5 bases). CDR3 length: 17 amino acids. Germline assignment: CDR1 SEHNR and CDR2 FQNEAQ (reference sequence). This CDR3 is CASSLPPGSSYNPPLHF. The CDR3 DNA is TGTGCCAGCAGCTTACCCCCAGGGAGCTCCTATAATCCACCCCTCCACTTT.

This clonotype showed up many times. The CDR3 protein is CASSLAGGRRNEQFF. As DNA, the CDR3 is TGTGCCAGCAGCTTGGCGGGGGGGCGTCGAAATGAGCAGTTCTTC. The rearrangement joins TRBV7-2 to TRBJ2-1; 9 bases align to TRBD2. This CDR3 spans 15 amino acids. In germline, CDR1 is SGHTA, CDR2 FQGNSA. Trimming at V came to 3 bases and at J to 7 bases, leaving 7 bases not matched to a gene.

This clonotype was seen more than once but under ten times. The V call is TRBV7-6, the J call TRBJ2-3; TRBD2 matches at 8 bases. Looked up from germline, CDR1 is SGHVS and CDR2 is FNYEAQ. J lost 2 bases, V lost 5 bases, and 12 bases had no gene match. The CDR3 has 17 residues. CDR3 DNA: TGTGCCAGCAGCCCAAGTGCAGCGGGGGTAAACACAGATACGCAGTATTTT. Its translation: CASSPSAAGVNTDTQYF.